The present T cell receptor beta chain was sequenced within a study of blood T cell repertoires in COVID-19. The repertoire was sequenced with immunoSEQ multiplex PCR; TCRdb's copy has only in-frame clones and lacks some. The sample has 300,000 or so clones, approximately 90% seen once. Trimming pared 3 bases from V and 5 bases from J, leaving 7 bases between. The V gene's germline CDR1 is WNHNN and CDR2 SYGVQD (reference sequence). This CDR3 contains 13 residues. The participants were between roughly 18 and 89 years old and came from about two dozen US areas. Donors in Cohort 3 who had recovered were those with two negative PCRs, healthcare professional clearance, or resolution of their symptoms.

The sample was PBMCs or T cells enriched from blood (not recorded which). The chain has TRBV10-1 and TRBJ2-2; D ambiguous. The sequence came from a woman in her thirties who had recovered from COVID-19. The CDR3 loop is CASSDRITGELFF. The CDR3 DNA reads as TGCGCCAGCAGTGACAGGATTACCGGGGAGCTGTTTTTT.